The T cell receptor beta chain under discussion was sequenced for a study of T cells in localized non-small cell lung cancer. Findings of the study overall: A higher density of T cells in blood coincided with extended overall survival. Tumor showed lower T cell clonality than uninvolved adjacent lung, where it was highest. In adjacent lung appeared a median around 62 of the top 100 tumor clones.

The CDR3 loop spans 16 amino acids. The germline CDR1 and CDR2 sequences are SGHRS and YFSETQ. J lost 3 bases, V lost 4 bases, and 9 bases had no gene match. On this clone itself: Antigen specificity is unknown.

The repertoire was sequenced with immunoSEQ multiplex PCR; TCRdb's copy has only in-frame clones and lacks some. The sample shows 34,000 or so clones, 93% of them seen only once. The chain couples TRBV5-1 to TRBJ1-3; 8 positions match TRBD1. This TCR came from a female donor over 55 with stage I lung adenocarcinoma. Sequences were derived from peripheral blood, sampled before any cancer treatment. The CDR3 DNA sequence: TGCGCCAGCAGCCCAAGGACAGGGTTGTTTGGAAACACCATATATTTT. Its protein product is CASSPRTGLFGNTIYF.